A selection of T cell receptor beta chains follows, all from one sample in a study. TCRdb analysed the RT-PCR reads with MiXCR anew, one entry per CDR3 protein. The sample records fewer than 800,000 distinct CDR3 sequences, over 12% being singletons. The sequenced material came from memory CD4+ T cells from blood. The receptors shown here come from a female donor in good health, serving as a healthy control. Both conserved end residues are part of each CDR3. The D gene is left open where the match is weak. The size of a clone is reported for some rows only, either as once, few or many, or as a class for expanded clones.

j_call v_call d_call clone_size cdr3_aa cdr3_nt
TRBJ2-1 TRBV10-2 NA many CASSDRGSWDEQFF TGCGCCAGCAGTGACAGGGGATCTTGGGATGAGCAGTTCTTC
TRBJ1-6 TRBV25-1 NA NA CASSEYYRDSPLHF TGTGCCAGCAGTGAATATTACAGGGATTCACCCCTCCACTTT
TRBJ2-1 TRBV3-1 TRBD2 few CASSRTRGAKRGNEQFF TGTGCCAGCAGCCGGACTAGGGGCGCAAAAAGAGGGAATGAGCAGTTCTTC
TRBJ1-1 TRBV6-5 TRBD1 many CASSLDPTGTTEAFF TGTGCCAGCAGTTTGGATCCGACAGGGACCACTGAAGCTTTCTTT
TRBJ2-3 TRBV15 NA NA CATGSGYDTQYF TGTGCCACCGGGTCGGGTTACGATACGCAGTATTTT
TRBJ2-5 TRBV28 NA NA CASSTSSSQETQYF TGTGCCAGCAGTACTTCTAGCTCCCAAGAGACCCAGTACTTC
TRBJ1-1 TRBV20-1 TRBD1 many CSASGSPTGTNTEAFF TGCAGTGCTAGCGGATCCCCGACAGGGACGAACACTGAAGCTTTCTTT
TRBJ1-2 TRBV5-6 NA NA CASSWAGGYTF TGTGCCAGCAGCTGGGCCGGTGGCTACACCTTC
TRBJ1-1 TRBV20-1 NA NA CSARDLLGGGTAEAFF TGCAGTGCTAGAGATTTGCTAGGTGGAGGAACAGCAGAAGCTTTCTTT
TRBJ1-1 TRBV29-1 NA many CSVESLLWGVNTEAFF TGCAGCGTTGAATCCCTCCTGTGGGGGGTGAACACTGAAGCTTTCTTT
TRBJ2-2 TRBV28 TRBD2 few CASQTSGDNTGELFF TGTGCCAGCCAGACTAGCGGGGACAACACCGGGGAGCTGTTTTTT
TRBJ2-1 TRBV28 TRBD1 NA CASYGQVYNEQFF TGTGCCAGCTATGGACAGGTTTACAATGAGCAGTTCTTC
TRBJ1-1 TRBV28 NA NA CATVSLRSWAFF TGTGCCACCGTTTCTCTCAGGTCGTGGGCTTTCTTT
TRBJ2-7 TRBV6-6 TRBD1 few CASSQPNRGSYEQYF TGTGCCAGCAGTCAACCTAACAGGGGATCCTACGAGCAGTACTTC
TRBJ2-7 TRBV5-1 NA many CASSSDSYSYEQYF TGCGCCAGCAGCTCGGACAGCTACTCCTACGAGCAGTACTTC
TRBJ1-1 TRBV10-3 NA many CAIRKEGDGTEAFF TGTGCCATCAGGAAAGAGGGCGATGGTACTGAAGCTTTCTTT
TRBJ1-2 TRBV5-1 TRBD1 NA CASRQRGRVDYGYTF TGCGCCAGCAGGCAGAGGGGGCGTGTCGACTATGGCTACACCTTC
TRBJ2-3 TRBV6-5 TRBD2 many CASSYSIGSGSSTDTQYF TGTGCCAGCAGTTACTCGATAGGTAGCGGGAGTAGCACAGATACGCAGTATTTT
TRBJ1-2 TRBV29-1 NA few CSAGPGLLKYGYTF TGCAGCGCAGGACCGGGGCTACTAAAATATGGCTACACCTTC
TRBJ2-2 TRBV5-1 TRBD1 NA CASSFTGTGFSGELFF TGCGCCAGCAGCTTTACCGGGACAGGGTTTTCCGGGGAGCTGTTTTTT
TRBJ2-5 TRBV5-1 TRBD2 NA CASKDPAGGYETQYF TGCGCCAGCAAAGATCCGGCGGGAGGGTACGAGACCCAGTACTTC
TRBJ2-2 TRBV5-1 NA few CASNGGILNTGELFF TGCGCCAGCAATGGGGGAATTCTTAACACCGGGGAGCTGTTTTTT
TRBJ2-1 TRBV20-1 NA many CSARDQRVAYNEQFF TGCAGTGCTAGAGATCAGCGGGTAGCCTACAATGAGCAGTTCTTC
TRBJ2-1 TRBV7-9 TRBD2 NA CASSFAGGPPEQFF TGTGCCAGCAGCTTTGCGGGAGGGCCCCCTGAGCAGTTCTTC
TRBJ2-1 TRBV18 NA NA CASSRSRGRSYNEQFF TGTGCCAGCTCCCGGTCGAGGGGACGCTCCTACAATGAGCAGTTCTTC
TRBJ2-3 TRBV5-1 TRBD2 many CASSPRDYPDTQYF TGCGCCAGCAGCCCCCGGGACTACCCAGATACGCAGTATTTT
TRBJ2-1 TRBV20-1 NA NA CSASQGNEQFF TGCAGTGCTAGTCAGGGCAATGAGCAGTTCTTC
TRBJ1-5 TRBV5-5 NA many CASSLDIENQPQHF TGTGCCAGCAGCTTGGATATCGAAAATCAGCCCCAGCATTTT
TRBJ1-1 TRBV20-1 NA NA CSAPNPPGNTEAFF TGCAGTGCCCCAAACCCCCCGGGGAACACTGAAGCTTTCTTT
TRBJ2-1 TRBV5-1 NA many CASSWRTGGNEQFF TGCGCCAGCAGCTGGCGGACAGGAGGGAATGAGCAGTTCTTC
TRBJ1-3 TRBV28 TRBD1 few CASSPHGQVPGNTIYF TGTGCCAGCAGCCCCCATGGACAGGTCCCTGGAAACACCATATATTTT
TRBJ2-7 TRBV5-5 TRBD1 NA CASSPGRQGSSYEQYF TGTGCCAGCAGCCCCGGTAGACAGGGCAGCTCCTACGAGCAGTACTTC
TRBJ2-5 TRBV3-1 TRBD1 NA CASSINTGGQETQYF TGTGCCAGCAGCATTAATACAGGGGGACAAGAGACCCAGTACTTC
TRBJ2-7 TRBV25-1 NA NA CASRTRGYEQYF TGTGCCAGCAGAACCAGGGGCTACGAGCAGTACTTC
TRBJ1-1 TRBV24-1 TRBD1 many CAAQGAFTEAFF TGTGCCGCACAGGGGGCCTTCACTGAAGCTTTCTTT
TRBJ2-5 TRBV5-6 TRBD2 few CASKTSGRAETQYF TGTGCCAGCAAGACTAGCGGGAGAGCGGAGACCCAGTACTTC
TRBJ1-5 TRBV20-1 NA NA CSTGSYSNQPQHF TGCAGCACTGGCAGTTATAGCAATCAGCCCCAGCATTTT
TRBJ2-5 TRBV6-1 TRBD2 NA CASTAGTSKETQYF TGTGCCAGCACCGCCGGGACTAGCAAGGAGACCCAGTACTTC
TRBJ2-3 TRBV5-6 TRBD1 few CASSFINSGQNTDTQYF TGTGCCAGCAGCTTTATCAATTCGGGACAGAATACAGATACGCAGTATTTT
TRBJ1-6 TRBV6-6 NA few CASSYSSGANSPLHF TGTGCCAGCAGTTACTCGTCCGGGGCCAATTCACCCCTCCACTTT
TRBJ1-1 TRBV12-3/TRBV12-4 NA NA CASSSWGLDTEAFF TGTGCCAGCAGCTCATGGGGGCTTGACACTGAAGCTTTCTTT
TRBJ2-3 TRBV6-2/TRBV6-3 TRBD2 NA CASSYARLAYSTDTQYF TGTGCCAGCAGTTACGCAAGACTAGCGTATAGCACAGATACGCAGTATTTT
TRBJ2-1 TRBV27 NA few CASSLRADGLFRGRAYNEQFF TGTGCCAGCAGTTTACGCGCGGACGGCTTGTTTAGAGGCCGCGCCTACAATGAGCAGTTCTTC
TRBJ2-3 TRBV20-1 TRBD1 many CSASVQGAFLRTDTQYF TGCAGTGCTAGCGTACAGGGGGCGTTTCTAAGAACAGATACGCAGTATTTT
TRBJ2-7 TRBV20-1 TRBD2 many CSAPRGGLNEQYF TGCAGTGCCCCCCGGGGAGGGTTAAACGAGCAGTACTTC
TRBJ2-5 TRBV20-1 NA few CSAVQGYEETQYF TGCAGTGCGGTACAGGGATATGAGGAGACCCAGTACTTC
TRBJ1-1 TRBV20-1 NA NA CSARDSRFSNTEAFF TGCAGTGCTAGAGATTCTCGGTTTTCGAACACTGAAGCTTTCTTT
TRBJ1-6 TRBV14 TRBD1 few CASSQGQVPSPLHF TGTGCCAGCAGCCAGGGACAGGTACCGTCACCCCTCCACTTT
TRBJ1-1 TRBV5-1 NA once CASSFISTGGTEAFF TGCGCCAGCAGCTTTATTTCGACAGGAGGGACTGAAGCTTTCTTT
TRBJ2-3 TRBV24-1 NA NA CATSDFRGGADTQYF TGTGCCACCAGTGATTTTCGCGGGGGCGCAGATACGCAGTATTTT
TRBJ2-7 TRBV3-1 TRBD2 few CASSGRASGTYEQYF TGTGCCAGCAGCGGGCGGGCTAGCGGTACCTACGAGCAGTACTTC
TRBJ2-1 TRBV7-2 NA few CASSLADLGNEQFF TGTGCCAGCAGCTTAGCCGACTTGGGTAATGAGCAGTTCTTC
TRBJ1-2 TRBV3-1 TRBD1 NA CASSQDSQGASYTF TGTGCCAGCAGCCAAGATTCACAGGGGGCGAGCTACACCTTC
TRBJ2-4 TRBV12-3/TRBV12-4 TRBD2 NA CASSPGTTIQYF TGTGCCAGCAGTCCCGGGACTACTATTCAGTACTTC
TRBJ1-1 TRBV14 TRBD1 NA CASSQARTGRAFF TGTGCCAGCAGCCAAGCCCGGACAGGGCGGGCTTTCTTT